This T cell receptor beta chain was identified in a study of neurological immune-mediated disorders. Trimming pared 5 bases from V and 3 bases from J, leaving 9 bases between. The CDR3 extends over 13 amino acids. CDR1 is MNHNY, CDR2 SVGAGI, per germline (reference sequence). Many counts were recorded for this clonotype. TCRdb independently ran MiXCR on the 5' RACE reads; one entry per CDR3 protein. Found here are fewer than 85,000 distinct CDR3 sequences, under 5.5% of them singletons; the top ten hold 2.2%. The TCR comes from a woman in her 70s with multiple sclerosis. The V call is TRBV6-6, the J call TRBJ2-3; D is possibly TRBD2 (6 bases). The specimen sequenced was PBMCs. CDR3 nucleotide sequence: TGTGCCAGCAGTCCTGGAGGGACAGATACGCAGTATTTT. It specifies CASSPGGTDTQYF.